This TCR beta chain is drawn from a study of blood T cell repertoires in COVID-19. TCRdb's copy holds only in-frame clones and misses some; the assay was immunoSEQ multiplex PCR. The sample includes around 220,000 clones, approximately 80% of them seen just once. There are 13 residues in the CDR3. Germline V gene sequence: CDR1 SGHNT, CDR2 YYREEE (reference sequence). V was clipped by 0 bases and J by 3 bases, with 6 bases between them. Source material: peripheral blood. This chain uses TRBV5-4 with TRBJ1-2; tentatively, D is TRBD1 (6 bases). The receptor's source is a young man with active or convalescent COVID-19. The CDR3 is CASSLGQDYGYTF. The CDR3 DNA is TGTGCCAGCAGCTTGGGACAGGACTATGGCTACACCTTC.